This T cell receptor (beta chain) was identified in a study of T cells in Graves' hyperthyroidism and ophthalmopathy (dated by TCRdb to the late 2010s). For the wider study: Peripheral blood was sampled at the time of initial diagnosis, prior to any treatment. Prospective prediction of ophthalmopathy was tested in an independent validation cohort of under 20 hyperthyroidism patients and 15 to 17 patients who later progressed to ophthalmopathy. To identify distinguishing TCR V-J signatures, a discovery cohort of 90 to 100 patients was used, comprising some 45 with Graves' ophthalmopathy and approximately 58 with stable Graves' hyperthyroidism. The paper reports TCR Vbeta CDR3 sequencing of fewer than 150 peripheral blood samples: approximately 43 ophthalmopathy, roughly 74 hyperthyroidism and some 17 progressor patients. Once sampling was done, hyperthyroidism patients were given methimazole at a starting dose of 30 mg daily, whereas ophthalmopathy patients were given high-dose intravenous methylprednisolone. In several Graves' hyperthyroidism patients, the study also compared T-cell repertoires from thyroid tissue with T-cell repertoires from blood. The roughly 91 discovery patients were randomly divided into training and test sets at a 7:3 ratio. Results the study describes overall, beyond this receptor: Ophthalmopathy was separated from stable hyperthyroidism by a 13 V-J signature model, with 87.88% sensitivity and roughly 81% specificity obtained in cross-validation and 80%/75% obtained in testing. Most expanded thyroid clonotypes (frequency above 0.001) were also detected in blood, a finding suggesting that blood repertoires may reflect thyroid immune responses. In validation, progression to ophthalmopathy was predicted by the model with almost 71% sensitivity and 72% to 85% specificity, a median of about 6.8 months before onset. No statistical method was used to fix the sample size in advance, and group allocation was not hidden from the investigators.

Graves' hyperthyroidism was defined as stable when no progression to ophthalmopathy occurred over 18 months of follow-up. Hyperthyroidism patients were newly diagnosed, with disease duration under 2 months, and aged 18 to 65 years. Any patient with an uncontrolled infection, another autoimmune disease, pregnancy or lactation was excluded. Clinical symptoms, serum thyroxine and TRAb, thyroid ultrasound, and orbital computed tomography formed the basis for the diagnoses. PBMCs were separated from roughly 9.3 ml of fresh peripheral blood using Ficoll-Paque density gradient centrifugation. Trizol reagent was used to extract total RNA, and RNA quality was then checked on an Agilent 2100 Bioanalyzer. This clonotype was seen more than once but under ten times. Its antigen target is currently unknown. No base quality information exists; no much larger clone differs at one position. Looking up the germline V gene yields CDR1 SGHTA and CDR2 FQGTGA. Inclusive of the bounding cysteine and phenylalanine, the CDR3 is 16 residues long. CDR3 DNA is the only sequence kept; it has 48 bases, read in frame from the first base. Cut back by 5 bases and 6 bases, the V and J ends lie 19 bases apart.

The TCR beta CDR3 regions were amplified from RNA transcripts. For the first round of RT-PCR on the TCR CDR3, the HTBI primer set was used together with the Qiagen OneStep RT-PCR kit. A second multiplex PCR round built the libraries, followed by size selection and purification. Paired-end sequencing of the libraries was performed with 100 bp reads on an Illumina HiSeq2000. In the authors' own workflow: Raw data were processed with SOAPnuke, discarding reads with adapters, uncalled bases, mean Phred below 15, or no exact constant-primer or identifier match. High-quality paired reads were merged with COPE v1.2.5, and unique nucleotide sequences were defined as clonotypes. MiTCR v1.1 was used to align clonotypes to the IMGT TRBV, TRBD and TRBJ reference segments. The analysis was restricted to V-J combinations with a frequency above 0.0001, which together covered 99.2% of the repertoires. A TCS score was defined as the ratio of F50 (clonal expansion) to E x V (chaos), with BLOSUM62-based TCRdist applied between CDR3 peptides within each V-J. Welch's t-statistics and random forest reduced 514 V-J features to 13, which were used in a naive Bayes classifier (R e1071). The similarity between thyroid and blood repertoires was quantified using the Morisita-Horn index. TCRdb trimmed the raw reads at Q25, called clones with MiXCR and kept productive beta chains. Merged by CDR3 protein, the rows form single entries marked with the most common genes and DNA. The V and J calls, along with clone size, are taken from TCRdb and not from the paper's own processing. The sample data list 750,000 to 900,000 distinct CDR3 sequences, and 38% of these were observed just once. The ten largest clones add up to around 10% of the sample.

The sample taken for sequencing was blood. This chain is built from TRBV7-3 and TRBJ2-2; 5 matching bases give a weak D call of TRBD2. The source is a man aged 18 to 30 with Graves' hyperthyroidism. The CDR3: CASSPRFGIRSGELFF. The base sequence is TGTGCCAGCAGCCCTCGCTTCGGGATCAGGTCCGGGGAGCTGTTTTTT.